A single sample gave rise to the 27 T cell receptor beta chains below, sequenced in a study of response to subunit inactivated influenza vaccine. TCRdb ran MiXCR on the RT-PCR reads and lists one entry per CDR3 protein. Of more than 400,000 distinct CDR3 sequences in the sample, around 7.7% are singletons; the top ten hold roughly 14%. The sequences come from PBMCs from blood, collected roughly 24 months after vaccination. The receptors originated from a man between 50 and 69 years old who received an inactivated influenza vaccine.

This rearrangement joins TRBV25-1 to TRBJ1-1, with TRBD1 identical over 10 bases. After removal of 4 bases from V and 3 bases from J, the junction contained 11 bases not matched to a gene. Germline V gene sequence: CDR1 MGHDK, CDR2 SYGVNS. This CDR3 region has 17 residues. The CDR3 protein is CASSATPGQGWDTEAFF. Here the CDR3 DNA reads TGTGCCAGCAGTGCGACGCCGGGACAGGGGTGGGACACTGAAGCTTTCTTT.

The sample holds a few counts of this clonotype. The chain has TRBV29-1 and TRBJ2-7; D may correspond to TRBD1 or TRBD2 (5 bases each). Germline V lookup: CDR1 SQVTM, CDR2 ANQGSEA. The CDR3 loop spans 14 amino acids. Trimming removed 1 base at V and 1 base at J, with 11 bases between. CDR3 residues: CSVEGGAKSYEQYF. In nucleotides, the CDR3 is TGCAGCGTTGAAGGAGGGGCGAAATCCTACGAGCAGTACTTC.

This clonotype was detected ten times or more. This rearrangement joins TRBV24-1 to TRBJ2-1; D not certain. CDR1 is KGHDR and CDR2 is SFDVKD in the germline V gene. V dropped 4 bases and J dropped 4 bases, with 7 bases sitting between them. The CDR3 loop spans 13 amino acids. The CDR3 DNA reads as TGTGCCACCAGTGAGGCTGGATACAATGAGCAGTTCTTC. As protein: CATSEAGYNEQFF.

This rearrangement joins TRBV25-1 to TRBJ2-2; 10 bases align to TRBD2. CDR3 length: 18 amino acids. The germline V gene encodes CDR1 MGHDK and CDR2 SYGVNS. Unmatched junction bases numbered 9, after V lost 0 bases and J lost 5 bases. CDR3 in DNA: TGTGCCAGCAGTGAATATATCGGGGCTAGCGGGGGAACCGGGGAGCTGTTTTTT. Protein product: CASSEYIGASGGTGELFF.

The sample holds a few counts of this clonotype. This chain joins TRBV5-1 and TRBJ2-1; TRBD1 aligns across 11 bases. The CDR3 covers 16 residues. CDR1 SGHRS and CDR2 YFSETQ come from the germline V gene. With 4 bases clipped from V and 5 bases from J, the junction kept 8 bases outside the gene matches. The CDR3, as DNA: TGCGCCAGCAGCGTAGGACAGGGGGCGCGGAACAATGAGCAGTTCTTC. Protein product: CASSVGQGARNNEQFF.

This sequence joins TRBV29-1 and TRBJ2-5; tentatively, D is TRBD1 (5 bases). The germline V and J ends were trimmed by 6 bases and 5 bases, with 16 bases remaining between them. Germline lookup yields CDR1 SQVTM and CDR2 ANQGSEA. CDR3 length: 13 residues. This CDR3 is CSVDNTGMETQYF. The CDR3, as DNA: TGCAGCGTGGACAATACAGGAATGGAGACCCAGTACTTC. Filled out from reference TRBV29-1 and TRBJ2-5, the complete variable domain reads SAVISQKPSRDICQRGTSLTIQCQVDSQVTMMFWYRQQPGQSLTLIATANQGSEATYESGFVIDKFPISRPNLTFSTLTVSNMSPEDSSIYLCSVDNTGMETQYFGPGTRLLVL.

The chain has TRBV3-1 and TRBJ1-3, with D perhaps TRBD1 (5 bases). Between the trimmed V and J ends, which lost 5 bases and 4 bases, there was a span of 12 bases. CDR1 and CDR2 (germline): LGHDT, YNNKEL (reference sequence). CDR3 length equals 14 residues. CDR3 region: CASSESGVGNTIYF. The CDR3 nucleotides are TGTGCCAGCAGCGAATCGGGGGTCGGAAACACCATATATTTT. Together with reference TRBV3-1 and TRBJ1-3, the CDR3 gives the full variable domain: DTAVSQTPKYLVTQMGNDKSIKCEQNLGHDTMYWYKQDSKKFLKIMFSYNNKELIINETVPNRFSPKSPDKAHLNLHINSLELGDSAVYFCASSESGVGNTIYFGEGSWLTVV.

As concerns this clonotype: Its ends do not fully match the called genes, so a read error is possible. The CDR3 spells CAGSQGTSGGARELFF. DNA of the CDR3: TGCGCCGGCAGCCAAGGGACTAGCGGGGGGGCGCGGGAGCTGTTTTTT. This rearrangement joins TRBV4-3 to TRBJ2-2, with 16 bases matching TRBD2. The CDR3 covers 16 residues. Germline CDR1 reads LGHNA; CDR2 reads YSLEER.

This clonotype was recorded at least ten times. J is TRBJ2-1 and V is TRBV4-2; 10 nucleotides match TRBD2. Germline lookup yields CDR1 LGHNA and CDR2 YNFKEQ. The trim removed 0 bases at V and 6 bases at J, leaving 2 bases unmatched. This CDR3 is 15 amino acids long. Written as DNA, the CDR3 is TGTGCCAGCAGCCAAGAAGCGGGAGGGATCAATGAGCAGTTCTTC. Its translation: CASSQEAGGINEQFF.

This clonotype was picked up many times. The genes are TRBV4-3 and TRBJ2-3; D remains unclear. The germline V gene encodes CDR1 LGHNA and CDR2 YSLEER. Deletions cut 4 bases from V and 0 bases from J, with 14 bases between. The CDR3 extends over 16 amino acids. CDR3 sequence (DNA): TGCGCCAGCAGCCTAAGTCCCACATCGAGCACAGATACGCAGTATTTT. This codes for CASSLSPTSSTDTQYF.

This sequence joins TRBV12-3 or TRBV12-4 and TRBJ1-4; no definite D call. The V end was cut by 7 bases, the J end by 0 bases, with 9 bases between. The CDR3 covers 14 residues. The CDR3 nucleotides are TGTGCCAGCACCCTTGCGGCAACTAATGAAAAACTGTTTTTT. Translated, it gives CASTLAATNEKLFF.

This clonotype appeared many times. The CDR3 DNA reads TGTGCCAGCAGATCCGGGACTAGCTTGAGGGTAGAGACCCAGTACTTC. Encoded protein: CASRSGTSLRVETQYF. The J gene is TRBJ2-5, the V gene TRBV6-1; TRBD2 matches at 9 bases. CDR1 is MNHNS, CDR2 SASEGT, per germline. The J segment lost 4 bases and the V segment lost 6 bases, leaving 12 bases of the junction unmatched. This CDR3 has 16 residues.

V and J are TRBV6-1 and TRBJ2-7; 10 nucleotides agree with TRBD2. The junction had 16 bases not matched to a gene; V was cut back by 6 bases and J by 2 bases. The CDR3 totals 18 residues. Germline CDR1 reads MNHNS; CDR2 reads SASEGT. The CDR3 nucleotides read TGTGCCAGCAGCTCGGAGGGACTAGCGAGTTATTGGACCTACGAGCAGTACTTC. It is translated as CASSSEGLASYWTYEQYF.

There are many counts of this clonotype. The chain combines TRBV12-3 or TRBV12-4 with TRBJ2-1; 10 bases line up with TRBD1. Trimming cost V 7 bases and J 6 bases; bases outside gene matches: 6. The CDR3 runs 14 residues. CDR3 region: CASTRQGAVNEQFF. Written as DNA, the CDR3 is TGTGCCAGCACCCGACAGGGGGCGGTCAATGAGCAGTTCTTC.

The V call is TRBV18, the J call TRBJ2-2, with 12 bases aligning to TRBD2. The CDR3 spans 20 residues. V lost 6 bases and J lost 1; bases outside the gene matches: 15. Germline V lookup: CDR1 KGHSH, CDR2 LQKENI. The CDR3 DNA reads TGTGCCAGCTCGCTACGCATGACTAGCGGGGGAGACCTGAACACCGGGGAGCTGTTTTTT. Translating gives CASSLRMTSGGDLNTGELFF.

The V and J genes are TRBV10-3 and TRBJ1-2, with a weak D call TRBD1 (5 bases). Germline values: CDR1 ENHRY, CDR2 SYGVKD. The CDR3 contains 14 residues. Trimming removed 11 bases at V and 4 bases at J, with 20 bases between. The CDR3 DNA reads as TGTGCCTCAACAAGCCAGGGAAAGAGCTATGGCTACACCTTC. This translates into CASTSQGKSYGYTF.

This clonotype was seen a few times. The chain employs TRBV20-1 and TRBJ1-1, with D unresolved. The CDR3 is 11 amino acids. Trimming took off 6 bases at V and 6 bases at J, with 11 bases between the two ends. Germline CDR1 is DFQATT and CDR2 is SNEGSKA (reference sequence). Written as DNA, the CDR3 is TGCAGTGCGTTCCACGTCCCTGAAGCTTTCTTT. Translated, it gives CSAFHVPEAFF.

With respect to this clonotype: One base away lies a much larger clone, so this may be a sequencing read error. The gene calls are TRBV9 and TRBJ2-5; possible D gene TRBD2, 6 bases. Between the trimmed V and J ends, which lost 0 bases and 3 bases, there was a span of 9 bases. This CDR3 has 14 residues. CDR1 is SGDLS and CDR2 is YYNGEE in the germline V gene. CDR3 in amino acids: CASSVALAKETQYF. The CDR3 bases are TGTGCCAGCAGCGTAGCACTAGCTAAAGAGACCCAGTACTTC.

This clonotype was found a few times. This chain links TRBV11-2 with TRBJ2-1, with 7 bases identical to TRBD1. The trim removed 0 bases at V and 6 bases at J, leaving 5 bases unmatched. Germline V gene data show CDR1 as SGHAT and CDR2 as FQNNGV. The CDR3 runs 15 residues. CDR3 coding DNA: TGTGCCAGCAGCTTAGATCTAACAGGGGTCAATGAGCAGTTCTTC. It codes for CASSLDLTGVNEQFF.

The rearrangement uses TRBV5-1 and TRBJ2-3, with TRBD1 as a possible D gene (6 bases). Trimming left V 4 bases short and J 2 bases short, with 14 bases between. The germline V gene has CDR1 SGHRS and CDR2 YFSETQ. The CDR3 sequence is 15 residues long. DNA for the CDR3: TGCGCCAGCAGCCCCGGACAGACAGCCACAGATACGCAGTATTTT. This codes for CASSPGQTATDTQYF.

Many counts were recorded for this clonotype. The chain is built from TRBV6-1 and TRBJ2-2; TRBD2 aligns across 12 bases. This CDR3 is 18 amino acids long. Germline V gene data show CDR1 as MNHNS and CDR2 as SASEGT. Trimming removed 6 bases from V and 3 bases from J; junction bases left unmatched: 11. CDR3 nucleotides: TGTGCCAGCAGCCAGGCGCGGACTAGCGGGAAGGACACCGGGGAGCTGTTTTTT. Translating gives CASSQARTSGKDTGELFF.

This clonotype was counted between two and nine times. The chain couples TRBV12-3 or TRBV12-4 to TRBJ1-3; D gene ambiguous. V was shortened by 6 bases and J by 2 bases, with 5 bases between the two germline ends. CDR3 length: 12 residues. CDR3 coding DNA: TGTGCCAGCAGATATCCTGGAAACACCATATATTTT. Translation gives CASRYPGNTIYF.

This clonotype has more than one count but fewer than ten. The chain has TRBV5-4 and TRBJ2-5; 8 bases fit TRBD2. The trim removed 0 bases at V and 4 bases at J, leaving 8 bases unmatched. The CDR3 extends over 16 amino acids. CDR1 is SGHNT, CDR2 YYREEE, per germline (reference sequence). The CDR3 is CASSLVLRGAGETQYF. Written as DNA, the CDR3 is TGTGCCAGCAGCTTGGTGCTGCGGGGGGCGGGAGAGACCCAGTACTTC. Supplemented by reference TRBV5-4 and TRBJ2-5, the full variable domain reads ETGVTQSPTHLIKTRGQQVTLRCSSQSGHNTVSWYQQALGQGPQFIFQYYREEENGRGNFPPRFSGLQFPNYSSELNVNALELDDSALYLCASSLVLRGAGETQYFGPGTRLLVL.

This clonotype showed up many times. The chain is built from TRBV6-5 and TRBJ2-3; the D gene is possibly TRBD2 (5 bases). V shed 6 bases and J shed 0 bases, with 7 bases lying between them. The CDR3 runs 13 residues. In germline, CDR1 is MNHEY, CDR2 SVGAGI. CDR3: CASRAASTDTQYF. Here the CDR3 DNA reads TGTGCCAGCAGAGCGGCAAGCACAGATACGCAGTATTTT.

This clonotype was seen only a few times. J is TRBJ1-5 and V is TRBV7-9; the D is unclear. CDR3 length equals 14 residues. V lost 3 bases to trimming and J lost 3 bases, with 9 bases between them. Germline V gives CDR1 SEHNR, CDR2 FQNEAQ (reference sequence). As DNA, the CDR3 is TGTGCCAGCAGCTTTGGCCTAGACAATCAGCCCCAGCATTTT. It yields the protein CASSFGLDNQPQHF.

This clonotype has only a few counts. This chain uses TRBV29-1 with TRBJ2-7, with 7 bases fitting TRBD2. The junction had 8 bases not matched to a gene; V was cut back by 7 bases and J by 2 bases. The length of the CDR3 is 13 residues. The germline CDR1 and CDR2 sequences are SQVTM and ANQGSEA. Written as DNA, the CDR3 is TGCAGCGCCACGGGGGGTAGGGCCTACGAGCAGTACTTC. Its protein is CSATGGRAYEQYF.

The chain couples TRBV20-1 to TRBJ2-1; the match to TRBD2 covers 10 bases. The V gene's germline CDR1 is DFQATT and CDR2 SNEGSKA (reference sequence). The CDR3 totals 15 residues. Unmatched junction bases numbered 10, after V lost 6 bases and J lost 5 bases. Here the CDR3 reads CSAPPLGLAHNEQFF. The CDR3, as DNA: TGCAGTGCCCCCCCTCTGGGACTAGCGCACAATGAGCAGTTCTTC.